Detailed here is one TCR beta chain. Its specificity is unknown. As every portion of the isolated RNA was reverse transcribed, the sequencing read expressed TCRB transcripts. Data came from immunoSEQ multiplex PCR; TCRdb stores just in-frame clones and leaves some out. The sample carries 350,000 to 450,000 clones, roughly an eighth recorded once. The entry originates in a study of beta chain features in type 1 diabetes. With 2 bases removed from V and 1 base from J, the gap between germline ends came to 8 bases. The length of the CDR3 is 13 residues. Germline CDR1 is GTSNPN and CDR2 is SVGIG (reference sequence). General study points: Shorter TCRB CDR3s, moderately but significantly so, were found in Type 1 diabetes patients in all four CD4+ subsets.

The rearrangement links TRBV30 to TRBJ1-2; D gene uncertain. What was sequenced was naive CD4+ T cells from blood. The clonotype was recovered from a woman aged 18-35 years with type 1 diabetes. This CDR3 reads CAWSFRHNYGYTF. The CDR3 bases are TGTGCCTGGAGTTTCAGGCATAACTATGGCTACACCTTC.